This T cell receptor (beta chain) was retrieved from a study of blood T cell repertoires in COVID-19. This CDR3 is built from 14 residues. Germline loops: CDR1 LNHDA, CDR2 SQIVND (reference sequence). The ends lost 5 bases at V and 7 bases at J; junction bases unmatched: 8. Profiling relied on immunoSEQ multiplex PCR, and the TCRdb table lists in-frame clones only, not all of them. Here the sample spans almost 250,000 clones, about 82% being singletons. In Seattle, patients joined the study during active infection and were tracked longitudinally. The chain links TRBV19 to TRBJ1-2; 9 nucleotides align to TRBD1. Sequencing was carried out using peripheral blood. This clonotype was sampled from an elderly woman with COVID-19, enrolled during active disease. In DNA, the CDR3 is TGTGCCAGTAGTGATGGGGACAGGGCTGGTGGCTACACCTTC. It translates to CASSDGDRAGGYTF. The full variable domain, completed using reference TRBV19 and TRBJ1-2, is DGGITQSPKYLFRKEGQNVTLSCEQNLNHDAMYWYRQDPGQGLRLIYYSQIVNDFQKGDIAEGYSVSREKKESFPLTVTSAQKNPTAFYLCASSDGDRAGGYTFGSGTRLTVV.